This TCR beta chain is drawn from a study of T cells in Graves' hyperthyroidism and ophthalmopathy. Stable hyperthyroidism: no ophthalmopathy progression over 18 months of follow-up. Uncontrolled infection, other autoimmune disease, pregnancy or lactation barred patients from enrollment. This CDR3 has 15 amino acids. Germline V gene lookup returns CDR1 LGHNA and CDR2 YSLEER. TCR beta CDR3 regions were amplified from RNA transcripts. When the TCR CDR3 underwent first-round RT-PCR, the HTBI primer set was used. In TCRdb, the multiplex PCR reads were re-called with MiXCR into one record per CDR3 protein. Seen here are hundreds of thousands of distinct CDR3 sequences, around 42% observed once, and the top ten hold approximately 8.2%. Concerning this clonotype itself: One end of the junction does not line up with germline, which may come from a read error.

Material: peripheral blood or thyroid tissue (not recorded which). The chain links TRBV4-3 to TRBJ2-7; the D gene is possibly TRBD2 (5 bases). The sequence came from a woman aged 18-29 years with Graves' hyperthyroidism. The CDR3 DNA reads TGCGCCAGCAGCCAAGGGGTCCTCTACACCGGGGAGCTGTACTTC. It encodes CASSQGVLYTGELYF.